A selection of T cell receptor beta chains follows, all from one sample in a study of blood T cell repertoires in COVID-19. Profiling relied on immunoSEQ multiplex PCR, and the TCRdb table lists in-frame clones only, not all of them. The repertoire holds about 200,000 clones, 80% to 85% seen once, with around 5.4% in the top ten. Sequenced material: peripheral blood. The source of these receptors is a human donor in a cohort sampled during active COVID-19. CDR3s include the opening cysteine and the closing phenylalanine or tryptophan. The D gene is left open where the match is weak. Part of the rows lack a size; the others show once, few, many or a class for expanded clones.

d_call,clone_size,v_call,j_call,cdr3_nt,cdr3_aa
TRBD1,.,TRBV24-1,TRBJ2-7,TGTGCCACCTCCGGGACAGGGTACCACGAGCAGTACTTC,CATSGTGYHEQYF
.,.,TRBV7-9,TRBJ2-2,TGTGCCAGCAGCTCCAGGGCTGCCTCGAACACCGGGGAGCTGTTTTTT,CASSSRAASNTGELFF
TRBD1,.,TRBV9,TRBJ1-2,TGTGCCAGCAGCGTAGACCCGGCCTTTGTAGGGGACAGAGGCGGCTACACCTTC,CASSVDPAFVGDRGGYTF
.,.,TRBV2,TRBJ1-4,TGTGCCAGCAAAAGACAGGTTGCAACTAATGAAAAACTGTTTTTT,CASKRQVATNEKLFF
.,.,TRBV28,TRBJ1-4,TGTGCCAGCAGTTCCCGAGGACGGGATAATGAAAAACTGTTTTTT,CASSSRGRDNEKLFF
TRBD1,few,TRBV7-9,TRBJ1-6,TGTGCCAGCAGCTTCGGGACAGTTTATAATTCACCCCTCCACTTT,CASSFGTVYNSPLHF
.,.,TRBV5-1,TRBJ2-2,TGCGCCAGCACTGAAGCAGGGGACACCGGGGAGCTGTTTTTT,CASTEAGDTGELFF
TRBD2,.,TRBV5-1,TRBJ2-1,TGCGCCAGCAGCTTGACGGGCAGGACTAGCGGGAAAGGGTATAATGAGCAGTTCTTC,CASSLTGRTSGKGYNEQFF
.,once,TRBV18,TRBJ1-1,TGTGCCAGCTCACCAGACGGGGGAAGGATGACTGAAGCTTTCTTT,CASSPDGGRMTEAFF
TRBD1,.,TRBV9,TRBJ1-2,TGTGCCAGCAGCTCCGTAACAGGGGTCCACTATGGCTACACCTTC,CASSSVTGVHYGYTF
.,.,TRBV7-9,TRBJ1-2,TGTGCCAGCAGCTTAGTTAGTGCCGGGACTTCTAACTATGGCTACACCTTC,CASSLVSAGTSNYGYTF
TRBD1,.,TRBV6-4,TRBJ1-2,TGTGCCAGCAGTGGACGCCCGGGACAGGGGATATACGGCTACACCTTC,CASSGRPGQGIYGYTF